Listed below are T cell receptor beta chains from one sample, sequenced in a study of control samples from healthy donors and cancer patients. Some clones are missing from TCRdb's copy, which holds only in-frame ones; the method was immunoSEQ multiplex PCR. The top ten clones hold 13% to 15% of a sample with 130,000 to 150,000 clones, around 94% of them seen once. Sample: PBMCs. The receptors stem from a man aged 55 to 70 with colorectal cancer. Both conserved end residues are part of each CDR3. Fields, in order: V gene, CDR3 protein.

>TRBV24-1
CATSDPGDRDRFSEQYF
>TRBV3-1/TRBV3-2
CASSQGRFRDKYF
>TRBV3-1/TRBV3-2
CASSRLGGRDTEAFF
>TRBV4-1
CASSQVGAGVQPQHF
>TRBV28
CASSPWGGRGRSYEQYF
>TRBV29-1
CSGEGEFWTEAFF
>TRBV4-1
CASSQPDRGHYGYTF
>TRBV19
CASSKRTSGGKPSLEQFF
>TRBV5-1
CASSLIMGQRETQYF
>TRBV9
CASSPGRVQETQYF
>TRBV3-1/TRBV3-2
CASRPGSTDTQYF
>TRBV4-3
CASSQDGNQPQHF
>TRBV7-8
CASSKPTGVGTEAFF
>TRBV21-1
CASSNCAGPGDSPLHF
>TRBV6-2/TRBV6-3
CASSYIAYGYTF
>TRBV12-3/TRBV12-4
CASSLEGFGYTF
>TRBV18
CASSPTGPAGAFF
>TRBV3-1/TRBV3-2
CASSRQGLTDTQYF
>TRBV4-1
CASSQGGGEDQPQHF
>TRBV18
CASSPPRPGYNTEAFF
>TRBV30
CAWSRQGEYYGYTF
>TRBV4-1
CASSQAGSGNTIYF
>TRBV5-1
CASRKMTGNTEAFF
>TRBV30
CAWGSFNNYGYTF
>TRBV7-9
CASSLVNTEAFF
>TRBV2
CASSLGGGSTDTQYF
>TRBV4-1
CASSQEWRSGELFF
>TRBV5-1
CASSLQDSVTDTQYF
>TRBV7-6
CASSLTGPGANVLTF
>TRBV4-1
CASSQDMGVNYGYTF
>TRBV5-4
CASSMTSGGEDEQYF
>TRBV6-5
CASSYDQTQPLHF
>TRBV28
CASSFPRDAYEQYF
>TRBV6-5
CASRDLSWYF
>TRBV10-3
CAISESQAAYEQYF
>TRBV5-1
CASSFNNVNLNYGYTF
>TRBV7-9
CASSRGDQPQHF
>TRBV5-4
CASSLRGREKLFF
>TRBV7-2
CASSLTGGGTGADTQYF
>TRBV6-5
CASRGLNNEQFF
>TRBV2
CASTPWQGLLSSYNEQFF
>TRBV21-1
CASSKVAGVTNEQFF
>TRBV3-1/TRBV3-2
CASSQEALSYEQYF
>TRBV7-2
CASSLEPGRRPEQYF
>TRBV6-5
CASIQSDRELNF
>TRBV24-1
CATSDSTANYGYTF
>TRBV3-1/TRBV3-2
CASSPHGAGTDTQYF
>TRBV30
CAWSTGHAYEQYF
>TRBV6-1
CASSEVGSHRDTQYF
>TRBV7-2
CASSFEPGASYEQYF
>TRBV20-1
CSASPLAGYGYTF
>TRBV18
CASSEQGDTEAFF
>TRBV5-1
CASSFGQANTEAFF
>TRBV6-2/TRBV6-3
CASSYPRDRGNSPLHF
>TRBV21-1
CASKGGTGRIDTQYF
>TRBV19
CASRQYSNQPQHF
>TRBV13
CASSLSSQETQYF
>TRBV25-1
CASSVGSYNSPLHF
>TRBV2
CASNRAGITEAFF
>TRBV18
CASSPYEGSTEAFF